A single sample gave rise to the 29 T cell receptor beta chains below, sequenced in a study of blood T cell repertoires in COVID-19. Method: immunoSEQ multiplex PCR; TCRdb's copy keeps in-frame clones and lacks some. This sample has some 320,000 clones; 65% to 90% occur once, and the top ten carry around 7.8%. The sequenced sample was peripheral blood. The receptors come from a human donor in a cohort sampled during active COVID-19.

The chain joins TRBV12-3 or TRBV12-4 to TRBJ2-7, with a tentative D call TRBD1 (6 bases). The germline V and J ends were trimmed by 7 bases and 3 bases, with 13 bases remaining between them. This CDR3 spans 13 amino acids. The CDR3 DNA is TGTGCCAGCACCTCCAGGGGTTTCTACGAGCAGTACTTC. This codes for CASTSRGFYEQYF.

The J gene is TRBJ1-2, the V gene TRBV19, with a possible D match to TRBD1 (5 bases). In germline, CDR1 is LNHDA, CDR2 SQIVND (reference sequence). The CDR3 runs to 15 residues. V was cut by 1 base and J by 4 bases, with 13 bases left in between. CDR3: CASSIAPTEAYGYTF. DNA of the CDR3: TGTGCCAGTAGTATAGCCCCGACAGAAGCCTATGGCTACACCTTC.

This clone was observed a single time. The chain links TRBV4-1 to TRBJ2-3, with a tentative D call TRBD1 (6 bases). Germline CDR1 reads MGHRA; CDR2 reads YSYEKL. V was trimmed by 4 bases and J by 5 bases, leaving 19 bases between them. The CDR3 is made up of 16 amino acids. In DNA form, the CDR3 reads TGCGCCAGCAGCCCCCAGGGGCGGAGTGGGGGAGATACGCAGTATTTT. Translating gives CASSPQGRSGGDTQYF.

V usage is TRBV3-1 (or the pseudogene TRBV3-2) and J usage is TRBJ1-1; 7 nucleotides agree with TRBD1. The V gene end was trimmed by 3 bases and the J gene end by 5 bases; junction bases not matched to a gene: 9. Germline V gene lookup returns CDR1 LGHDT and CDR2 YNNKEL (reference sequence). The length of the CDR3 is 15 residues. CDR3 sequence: CASSHLTGLGTEAFF. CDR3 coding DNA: TGTGCCAGCAGCCACTTGACAGGGTTAGGGACTGAAGCTTTCTTT.

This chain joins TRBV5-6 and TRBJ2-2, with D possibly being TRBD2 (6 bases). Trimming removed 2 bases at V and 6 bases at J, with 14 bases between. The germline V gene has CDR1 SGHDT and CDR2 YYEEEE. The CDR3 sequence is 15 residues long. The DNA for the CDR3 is TGTGCCAGCAGCTTAATCGCGGGGAGAGCCGGGGAGCTGTTTTTT. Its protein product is CASSLIAGRAGELFF.

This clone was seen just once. The CDR3 DNA reads as TGTGCCAGCAGTGAAGCGCTTTACAGGGGTGGAAACACCATATATTTT. This translates into CASSEALYRGGNTIYF. This rearrangement joins TRBV6-1 to TRBJ1-3; 7 bases line up with TRBD1. Per the germline V gene, CDR1 is MNHNS and CDR2 is SASEGT. The CDR3 loop spans 16 amino acids. The V and J ends lost 0 bases and 3 bases, in that order; junction bases with no gene match: 5.

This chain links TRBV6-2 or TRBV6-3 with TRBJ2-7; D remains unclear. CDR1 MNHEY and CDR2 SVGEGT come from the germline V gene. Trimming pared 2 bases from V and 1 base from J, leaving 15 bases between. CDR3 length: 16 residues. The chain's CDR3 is CASSYGARFGSYEQYF. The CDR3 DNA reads TGTGCCAGCAGTTACGGAGCTAGATTTGGGTCCTACGAGCAGTACTTC.

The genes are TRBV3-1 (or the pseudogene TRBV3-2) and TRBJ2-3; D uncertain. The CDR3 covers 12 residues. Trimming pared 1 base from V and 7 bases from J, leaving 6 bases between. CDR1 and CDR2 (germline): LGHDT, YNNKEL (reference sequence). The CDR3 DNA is TGTGCCAGCAGCCAAGTCGTAAATACGCAGTATTTT. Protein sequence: CASSQVVNTQYF.

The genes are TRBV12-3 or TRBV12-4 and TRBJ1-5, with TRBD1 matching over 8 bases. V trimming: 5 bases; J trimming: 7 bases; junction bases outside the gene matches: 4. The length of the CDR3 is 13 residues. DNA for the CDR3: TGTGCCAGCAGTGGACAGGGTAACCAGCCCCAGCATTTT. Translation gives CASSGQGNQPQHF.

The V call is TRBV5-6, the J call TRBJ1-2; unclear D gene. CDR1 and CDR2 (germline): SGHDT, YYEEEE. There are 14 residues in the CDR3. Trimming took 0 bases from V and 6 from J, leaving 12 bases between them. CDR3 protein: CASSLDGFVDGYTF. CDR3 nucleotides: TGTGCCAGCAGCTTGGACGGTTTTGTCGATGGCTACACCTTC.

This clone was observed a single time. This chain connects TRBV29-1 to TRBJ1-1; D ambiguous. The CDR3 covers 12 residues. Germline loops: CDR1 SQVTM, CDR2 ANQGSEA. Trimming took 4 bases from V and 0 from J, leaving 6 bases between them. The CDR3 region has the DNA TGCAGCGTTGGGCAGGTGAACACTGAAGCTTTCTTT. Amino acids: CSVGQVNTEAFF.

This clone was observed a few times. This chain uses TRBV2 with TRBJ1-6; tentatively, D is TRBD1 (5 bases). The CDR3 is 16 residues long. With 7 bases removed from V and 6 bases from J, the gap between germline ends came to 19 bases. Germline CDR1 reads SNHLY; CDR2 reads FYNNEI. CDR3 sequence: CASTDEDKEFNSPLHF. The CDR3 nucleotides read TGTGCCAGCACCGACGAGGACAAAGAGTTTAATTCACCCCTCCACTTT.

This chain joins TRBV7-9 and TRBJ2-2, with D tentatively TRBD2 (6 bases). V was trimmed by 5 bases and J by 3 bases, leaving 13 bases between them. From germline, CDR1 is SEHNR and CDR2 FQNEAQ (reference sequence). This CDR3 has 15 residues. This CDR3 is CASSRGLEYTGELFF. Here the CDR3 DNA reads TGTGCCAGCAGCCGGGGACTGGAATACACCGGGGAGCTGTTTTTT.

The CDR3 sequence is CASSKGQSLEAFF. CDR3 DNA sequence: TGTGCCAGCAGTAAGGGACAGAGCCTAGAAGCTTTCTTT. The genes are TRBV2 and TRBJ1-1; the match to TRBD1 covers 7 bases. Trimming at V came to 5 bases and at J to 8 bases, leaving 8 bases not matched to a gene. Germline CDR1 and CDR2: SNHLY and FYNNEI. The CDR3 is 13 amino acids.

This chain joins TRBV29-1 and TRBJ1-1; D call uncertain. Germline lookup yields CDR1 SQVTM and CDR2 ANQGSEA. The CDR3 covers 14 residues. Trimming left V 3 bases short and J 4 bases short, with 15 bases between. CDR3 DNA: TGCAGCGTTGAGTGGAGGGAGGGAGGCACTGAAGCTTTCTTT. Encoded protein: CSVEWREGGTEAFF.

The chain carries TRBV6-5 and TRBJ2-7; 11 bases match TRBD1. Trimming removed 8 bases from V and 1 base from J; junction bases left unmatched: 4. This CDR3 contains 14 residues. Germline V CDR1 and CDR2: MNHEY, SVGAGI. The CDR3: CASLGQGGSYEQYF. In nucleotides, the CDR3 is TGTGCCAGCCTGGGACAGGGGGGTTCCTACGAGCAGTACTTC.

DNA of the CDR3: TGTGCCAGCAGCTCGGACTGGTTAAACACTGAAGCTTTCTTT. Translating gives CASSSDWLNTEAFF. The chain employs TRBV5-4 and TRBJ1-1; D is undetermined. The germline gives CDR1 SGHNT, CDR2 YYREEE (reference sequence). The CDR3 is made up of 14 amino acids. Trimming pared 3 bases from V and 2 bases from J, leaving 11 bases between.

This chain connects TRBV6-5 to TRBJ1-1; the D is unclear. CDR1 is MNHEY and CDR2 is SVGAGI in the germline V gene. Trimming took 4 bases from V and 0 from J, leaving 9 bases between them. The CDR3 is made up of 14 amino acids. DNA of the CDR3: TGTGCCAGCAGTTCGGCTAGTTTGAACACTGAAGCTTTCTTT. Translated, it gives CASSSASLNTEAFF.

DNA of the CDR3: TGTGCCAGCAGCACAGGCTTGCGGAAGACAAACTCTGGAAACACCATATATTTT. Translation: CASSTGLRKTNSGNTIYF. The J gene is TRBJ1-3, the V gene TRBV11-3; possible D gene TRBD1, 5 bases. V was shortened by 5 bases and J by 0 bases, with 20 bases between the two germline ends. The germline gives CDR1 SGHNT, CDR2 YENEEA. CDR3 length: 18 amino acids.

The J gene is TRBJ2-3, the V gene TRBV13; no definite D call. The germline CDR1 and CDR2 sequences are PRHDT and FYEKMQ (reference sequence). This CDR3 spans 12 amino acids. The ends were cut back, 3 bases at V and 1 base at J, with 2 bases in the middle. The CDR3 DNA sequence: TGTGCCAGCAGCTTCGGCACAGATACGCAGTATTTT. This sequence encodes CASSFGTDTQYF.

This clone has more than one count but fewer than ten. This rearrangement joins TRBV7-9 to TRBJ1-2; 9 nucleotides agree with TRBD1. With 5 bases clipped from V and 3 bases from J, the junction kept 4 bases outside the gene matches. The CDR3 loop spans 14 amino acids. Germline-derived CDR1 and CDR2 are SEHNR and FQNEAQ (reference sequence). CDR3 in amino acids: CASSQDRGHYGYTF. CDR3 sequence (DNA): TGTGCCAGCAGCCAGGACAGGGGTCACTATGGCTACACCTTC.

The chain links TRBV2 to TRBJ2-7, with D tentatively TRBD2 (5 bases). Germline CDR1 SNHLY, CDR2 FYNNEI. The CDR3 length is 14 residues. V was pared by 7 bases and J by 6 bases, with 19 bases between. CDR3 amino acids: CASIETAIAGEQYF. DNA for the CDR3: TGTGCCAGCATTGAGACGGCTATTGCGGGCGAGCAGTACTTC.

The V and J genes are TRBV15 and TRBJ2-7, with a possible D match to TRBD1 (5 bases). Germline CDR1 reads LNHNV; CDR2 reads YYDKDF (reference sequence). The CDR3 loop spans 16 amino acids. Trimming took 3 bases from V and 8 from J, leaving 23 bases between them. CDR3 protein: CATSSTARQRSEKQYF. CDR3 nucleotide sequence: TGTGCCACCAGCAGTACCGCTCGACAGCGCTCGGAGAAGCAGTACTTC.

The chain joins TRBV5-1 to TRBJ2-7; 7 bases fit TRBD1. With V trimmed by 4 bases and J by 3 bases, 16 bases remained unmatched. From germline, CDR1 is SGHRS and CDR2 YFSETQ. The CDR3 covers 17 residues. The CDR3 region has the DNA TGCGCCAGCAGCGCGGATGGGGACAGAAAAAATTTCTACGAGCAGTACTTC. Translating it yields CASSADGDRKNFYEQYF.

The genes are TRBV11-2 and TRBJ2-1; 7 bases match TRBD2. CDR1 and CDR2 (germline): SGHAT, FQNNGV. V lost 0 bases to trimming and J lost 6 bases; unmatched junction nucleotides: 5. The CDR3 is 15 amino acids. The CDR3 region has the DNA TGTGCCAGCAGCTTAGAAGTCGGGGGGTCCAATGAGCAGTTCTTC. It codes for CASSLEVGGSNEQFF.

The CDR3: CASSYSRFYEQYF. The CDR3 DNA reads TGTGCCAGCAGCTATAGCCGCTTCTACGAGCAGTACTTC. The chain joins TRBV7-6 to TRBJ2-7; no clear D. There are 13 residues in the CDR3. The germline CDR1 and CDR2 sequences are SGHVS and FNYEAQ. V lost 4 bases and J lost 3, with 10 bases in between.

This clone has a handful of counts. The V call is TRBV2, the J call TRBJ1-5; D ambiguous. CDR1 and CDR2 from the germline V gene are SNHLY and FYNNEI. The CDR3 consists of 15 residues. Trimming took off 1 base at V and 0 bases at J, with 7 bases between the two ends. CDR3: CASSEVRVSNQPQHF. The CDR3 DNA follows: TGTGCCAGCAGTGAAGTGAGGGTTAGCAATCAGCCCCAGCATTTT.

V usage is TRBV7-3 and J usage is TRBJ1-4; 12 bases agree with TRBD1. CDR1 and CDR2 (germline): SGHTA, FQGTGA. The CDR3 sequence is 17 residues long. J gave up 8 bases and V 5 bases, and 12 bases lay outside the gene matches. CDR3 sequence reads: CASSAPGQGARREKLFF. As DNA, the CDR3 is TGTGCCAGCAGCGCACCGGGACAGGGGGCCCGGAGAGAAAAACTGTTTTTT.

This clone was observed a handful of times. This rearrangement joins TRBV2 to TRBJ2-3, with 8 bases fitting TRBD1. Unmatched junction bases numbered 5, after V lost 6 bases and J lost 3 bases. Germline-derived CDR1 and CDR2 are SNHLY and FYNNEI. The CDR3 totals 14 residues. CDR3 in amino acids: CASRTGVSTDTQYF. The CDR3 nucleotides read TGTGCCAGCAGGACAGGGGTTTCGACAGATACGCAGTATTTT.